Following are 10 T cell receptor beta chains from one sample sequenced in a study of shared clonotypes between healthy human individuals. Profiled with immunoSEQ multiplex PCR; TCRdb holds only in-frame clones, not every one. The table records under 200,000 clones, 80% to 95% of them present only once. Material for sequencing was naive CD4+ T cells sorted from blood. Noted subset: CD45RA+ positively selected. These receptors were obtained from a woman aged 25 to 39 in good health.

As to this clone: At one boundary the junction diverges from the germline segment, which might be a read error. This chain connects TRBV28 to TRBJ2-7; 10 nucleotides agree with TRBD1. This CDR3 region has 14 residues. Germline CDR1 and CDR2: MDHEN and SYDVKM. CDR3 sequence reads: CASSPGGQGGGENF. The CDR3 DNA is TGTGCCAGCAGCCCCGGCGGACAGGGGGGTGGGGAAAACTTC.

The chain employs TRBV10-2 and TRBJ2-2, with D perhaps being TRBD1 or TRBD2 (5 bases each). Germline V CDR1 and CDR2: WSHSY, SAAADI. The CDR3 is 14 residues long. Trimming took off 5 bases at V and 8 bases at J, with 15 bases between the two ends. In DNA form, the CDR3 reads TGCGCCAGCAGTCGCCGGGACCCATCGGGGGAGCTGTTTTTT. It translates to CASSRRDPSGELFF.

This chain joins TRBV27 and TRBJ1-2, with D possibly TRBD1 on 6 matching bases. Trimming left V 4 bases short and J 0 bases short, with 12 bases between. The CDR3 spans 15 residues. Germline V gene lookup returns CDR1 MNHEY and CDR2 SMNVEV (reference sequence). CDR3 amino acids: CASSSRGATNYGYTF. Here the CDR3 DNA reads TGTGCCAGCAGTTCCAGGGGCGCAACTAACTATGGCTACACCTTC.

The chain uses TRBV2 and TRBJ2-1; D might be TRBD2 (6 bases). Trimming shortened V by 5 bases and J by 4 bases, and 15 bases separated the two germline ends. CDR3 length equals 15 residues. Germline-derived CDR1 and CDR2 are SNHLY and FYNNEI. The CDR3 bases are TGTGCCAGCAGTAGGAGGAGGGGCGGTTACAATGAGCAGTTCTTC. This sequence encodes CASSRRRGGYNEQFF.

This clone appeared a single time. The genes are TRBV6-1 and TRBJ2-4; 7 bases line up with TRBD2. This CDR3 contains 13 residues. Germline V lookup: CDR1 MNHNS, CDR2 SASEGT. The ends lost 5 bases at V and 5 bases at J; junction bases unmatched: 3. CDR3 nucleotides: TGTGCCAGCAGTCCGGGGGGAGAAAACATTCAGTACTTC. The encoded protein is CASSPGGENIQYF.

V gene TRBV10-1 combines with J gene TRBJ2-5; D possibly corresponds to TRBD1 (6 bases). This CDR3 has 15 residues. Per the germline V gene, CDR1 is WNHNN and CDR2 is SYGVQD (reference sequence). Between the trimmed V and J ends, which lost 5 bases and 5 bases, there was a span of 18 bases. As DNA, the CDR3 is TGCGCCAGCAGTCGAGGCCCGGGACATCGGGAGACCCAGTACTTC. Its translation is CASSRGPGHRETQYF.

V is TRBV19 and J is TRBJ2-3; D remains unclear. This CDR3 is built from 17 residues. V was shortened by 4 bases and J by 3 bases, with 20 bases between the two germline ends. Germline CDR1 reads LNHDA; CDR2 reads SQIVND (reference sequence). The CDR3 sequence: CASSTSFSGIGTDTQYF. CDR3 DNA: TGTGCCAGTAGTACTTCTTTCTCTGGAATTGGAACAGATACGCAGTATTTT.

This rearrangement joins TRBV5-1 to TRBJ2-5; 10 bases line up with TRBD2. The trim removed 8 bases at V and 1 base at J, leaving 2 bases unmatched. CDR1 and CDR2 (germline): SGHRS, YFSETQ. The CDR3 extends over 13 amino acids. CDR3 amino acids: CASGLAAQETQYF. DNA of the CDR3: TGCGCCAGTGGACTAGCGGCCCAAGAGACCCAGTACTTC.

The V and J genes are TRBV6-5 and TRBJ2-7; the match to TRBD2 covers 8 bases. The CDR3 sequence is 14 residues long. Germline trimming cut 7 bases from V and 0 bases from J; bases unmatched to any gene: 5. The germline CDR1 and CDR2 sequences are MNHEY and SVGAGI. CDR3 bases: TGTGCCAGCAAAATTAGCGGGAACTCCTACGAGCAGTACTTC. Residues: CASKISGNSYEQYF.

This clone was seen only a few times. The chain links TRBV28 to TRBJ1-1; 7 nucleotides align to TRBD1. The CDR3 is 14 residues long. The germline V gene encodes CDR1 MDHEN and CDR2 SYDVKM. V shed 6 bases, J shed 4 bases, and the junction held 8 bases outside the gene matches. In nucleotides, the CDR3 is TGTGCCAGCAGGATAGACAGGGAGGGCACTGAAGCTTTCTTT. This translates into CASRIDREGTEAFF.